The 18 T cell receptor beta chains reported below all come from one sample, sequenced in a study of OX40 agonist ivuxolimab in advanced cancers. Method: immunoSEQ multiplex PCR; TCRdb's copy keeps in-frame clones and lacks some. The sample shows about 63,000 clones, around nine tenths of them seen only once. Sequenced material: CD4+ or CD8+ T cells sorted from blood, taken in a trial of the OX40 agonist ivuxolimab. Receptors originate from an adult with an advanced solid tumor such as melanoma, head and neck, liver or kidney cancer.

V usage is TRBV30 and J usage is TRBJ1-2; D is ambiguous. The CDR3 consists of 13 residues. CDR1 GTSNPN and CDR2 SVGIG come from the germline V gene (reference sequence). V dropped 4 bases and J dropped 3 bases, with 12 bases sitting between them. The CDR3 here is CAWTPGRDYGYTF. CDR3 bases: TGTGCCTGGACGCCAGGTCGGGACTATGGCTACACCTTC.

This clone showed up just a few times. The rearrangement uses TRBV19 and TRBJ1-2; 10 nucleotides align to TRBD1. Looked up from germline, CDR1 is LNHDA and CDR2 is SQIVND (reference sequence). The CDR3 spans 14 residues. The J segment lost 4 bases and the V segment lost 5 bases, leaving 4 bases of the junction unmatched. The CDR3 DNA sequence: TGTGCCAGTAGTGTCGGACAGGGGGGCTATGGCTACACCTTC. It codes for CASSVGQGGYGYTF.

The rearrangement joins TRBV6-5 to TRBJ1-1; 10 bases align to TRBD1. Losses at the gene ends were 3 bases for V and 3 bases for J; bases not matched to a gene: 4. The CDR3 contains 15 residues. Germline V lookup: CDR1 MNHEY, CDR2 SVGAGI. Written as DNA, the CDR3 is TGTGCCAGCAGTTATACCGGGACAGGGGACACTGAAGCTTTCTTT. It encodes CASSYTGTGDTEAFF.

J is TRBJ2-2 and V is TRBV28, with TRBD1 matching over 9 bases. V was pared by 8 bases and J by 1 base, with 2 bases of the junction left unmatched. This CDR3 region has 14 residues. From germline, CDR1 is MDHEN and CDR2 SYDVKM. CDR3 sequence: CASGQGMNTGELFF. DNA for the CDR3: TGTGCCAGCGGACAGGGGATGAACACCGGGGAGCTGTTTTTT.

The V gene is TRBV10-2, the J gene TRBJ2-5, with 11 bases that match TRBD2. CDR3 size: 17 residues. Germline trimming cut 0 bases from V and 5 bases from J; bases unmatched to any gene: 8. Germline-derived CDR1 and CDR2 are WSHSY and SAAADI. CDR3 in amino acids: CASSESTLAGGIETQYF. DNA for the CDR3: TGCGCCAGCAGTGAGTCTACTCTAGCGGGGGGAATTGAGACCCAGTACTTC.

The rearrangement joins TRBV20-1 to TRBJ2-7; maybe TRBD2 (6 bases). The germline CDR1 and CDR2 sequences are DFQATT and SNEGSKA (reference sequence). V gave up 6 bases and J gave up 5 bases, with 11 bases separating them. The CDR3 is made up of 11 amino acids. CDR3 nucleotides: TGCAGTGCCTTGCGGGGCCACGAGCAGTACTTC. Translated: CSALRGHEQYF.

In nucleotides, the CDR3 is TGTGCCAGCAGCTTCCGACTAGCGGGGGGCACAGATACGCAGTATTTT. Translation: CASSFRLAGGTDTQYF. This sequence joins TRBV7-2 and TRBJ2-3; 12 nucleotides match TRBD2. The CDR3 consists of 16 residues. V lost 3 bases to trimming and J lost 1 base; unmatched junction nucleotides: 2. Germline V CDR1 and CDR2: SGHTA, FQGNSA.

The CDR3 DNA reads as TGCGCCAGCAGCCCTTGGGACGGGGAAGCCTACGAGCAGTACTTC. Protein product: CASSPWDGEAYEQYF. The rearrangement joins TRBV5-1 to TRBJ2-7; D assignment may be TRBD1 or TRBD2 (5 bases each). The CDR3 totals 15 residues. Trimming removed 4 bases from V and 2 bases from J, with 16 bases in between. Germline-derived CDR1 and CDR2 are SGHRS and YFSETQ. Complete variable domain (other parts from reference TRBV5-1 and TRBJ2-7): KAGVTQTPRYLIKTRGQQVTLSCSPISGHRSVSWYQQTPGQGLQFLFEYFSETQRNKGNFPGRFSGRQFSNSRSEMNVSTLELGDSALYLCASSPWDGEAYEQYFGPGTRLTVT.

This chain joins TRBV27 and TRBJ1-4; possible D gene TRBD1, 5 bases. The V end lost 3 bases, the J end lost 8 bases, and 13 bases lay between the germline ends. The CDR3 runs 14 residues. Germline CDR1 is MNHEY and CDR2 is SMNVEV (reference sequence). This CDR3 is CASSFWGRDEKLFF. DNA for the CDR3: TGTGCCAGCAGTTTTTGGGGACGTGACGAAAAACTGTTTTTT.

This chain joins TRBV11-2 and TRBJ2-6, with D maybe TRBD2 (5 bases). The germline V and J ends were trimmed by 3 bases and 0 bases, with 6 bases remaining between them. This CDR3 contains 15 residues. Germline V lookup: CDR1 SGHAT, CDR2 FQNNGV. For the CDR3, the DNA is TGTGCCAGCAGCTTCCGGGGCTCTGGGGCCAACGTCCTGACTTTC. It is translated as CASSFRGSGANVLTF.

This clone was seen once. This chain uses TRBV18 with TRBJ1-3, with TRBD1 identical over 8 bases. Germline CDR1 KGHSH, CDR2 LQKENI. The V gene end was trimmed by 2 bases and the J gene end by 1 base; junction bases not matched to a gene: 10. This CDR3 is built from 18 residues. For the CDR3, the DNA is TGTGCCAGCTCACCATCAACGAGACGGACAGGGTCTGGAAACACCATATATTTT. Translating it yields CASSPSTRRTGSGNTIYF.

This sequence joins TRBV30 and TRBJ1-3, with a weak D call TRBD1 (5 bases). Trimming pared 8 bases from V and 4 bases from J, leaving 12 bases between. The CDR3 contains 12 residues. Germline assignment: CDR1 GTSNPN and CDR2 SVGIG (reference sequence). Here the CDR3 reads CAQGRSGNTIYF. CDR3 in DNA: TGTGCCCAGGGACGATCCGGAAACACCATATATTTT.

The V call is TRBV30, the J call TRBJ1-5; the match to TRBD1 covers 9 bases. The V gene's germline CDR1 is GTSNPN and CDR2 SVGIG (reference sequence). The ends lost 5 bases at V and 6 bases at J; junction bases unmatched: 8. This CDR3 has 14 amino acids. In DNA form, the CDR3 reads TGTGCCTGGTCAGGGGGACAGGGCGGTCAGCCCCAGCATTTT. Encoded protein: CAWSGGQGGQPQHF.

The chain combines TRBV9 with TRBJ1-2; no clear D gene. Germline assignment: CDR1 SGDLS and CDR2 YYNGEE. Trimming removed 5 bases at V and 2 bases at J, with 13 bases between. The CDR3 length is 14 residues. DNA for the CDR3: TGTGCCAGCAGTGGCTTAGGCGGGAACTATGGCTACACCTTC. Protein product: CASSGLGGNYGYTF.

The V call is TRBV6-5, the J call TRBJ1-4, with 7 bases identical to TRBD1. The junction had 4 bases not matched to a gene; V was cut back by 6 bases and J by 0 bases. Germline V gene data show CDR1 as MNHEY and CDR2 as SVGAGI. This CDR3 region has 15 residues. The CDR3 DNA sequence: TGTGCCAGCAGCCCCCAGGGGGCAACTAATGAAAAACTGTTTTTT. It specifies CASSPQGATNEKLFF.

This clone has only one observation. For the CDR3, the DNA is TGTGCCTGGACTGGTATGGAAAGGGACTATGGCTACACCTTC. Translation gives CAWTGMERDYGYTF. The chain carries TRBV30 and TRBJ1-2; D ambiguous. Per germline, CDR1 GTSNPN and CDR2 SVGIG (reference sequence). V gave up 4 bases and J gave up 3 bases, with 15 bases separating them. The CDR3 runs to 14 residues.

The J gene is TRBJ1-3, the V gene TRBV12-5, with TRBD1 matching over 10 bases. V was pared by 4 bases and J by 4 bases, with 7 bases of the junction left unmatched. Germline V gene data show CDR1 as LGHNT and CDR2 as FRNRAP. The length of the CDR3 is 16 residues. CDR3 sequence (DNA): TGTGCTAGTGGTTCGGGGACAGGGGTGGGCGGAAACACCATATATTTT. Translation gives CASGSGTGVGGNTIYF. Supplemented by reference TRBV12-5 and TRBJ1-3, the full variable domain reads DARVTQTPRHKVTEMGQEVTMRCQPILGHNTVFWYRQTMMQGLELLAYFRNRAPLDDSGMPKDRFSAEMPDATLATLKIQPSEPRDSAVYFCASGSGTGVGGNTIYFGEGSWLTVV.

The gene calls are TRBV27 and TRBJ2-3, with 7 bases matching TRBD1. The trim removed 7 bases at V and 14 bases at J, leaving 12 bases unmatched. The V gene's germline CDR1 is MNHEY and CDR2 SMNVEV (reference sequence). CDR3 length: 12 residues. CDR3 DNA sequence: TGTGCCAGCACCACAGGGGCATGGTTTTGGTATTTT. Translation: CASTTGAWFWYF.